These T cell receptor beta chains were read from a single sample in a study of T cells after yellow fever vaccination. TCRdb passed the 5' RACE reads through MiXCR, listing each CDR3 protein once. The data show some 670,000 distinct CDR3 sequences, more than 9% seen once. Sequenced material: PBMCs, taken on the day of the yellow fever booster vaccination. The receptor source for this set is a man younger than 40 who received the YFV17D yellow fever vaccine. CDR3s leave out the opening cysteine and the closing phenylalanine or tryptophan.

V	J	length	CDR3
TRBV3-1	TRBJ2-2	13	ASSSSGSGTGELF
TRBV10-3	TRBJ2-1	13	AISDPGARADEQF
TRBV29-1	TRBJ2-1	14	SVAGSGDRPYNEQF
TRBV11-2	TRBJ2-5	14	ASSLGASGGQETQY
TRBV2	TRBJ2-1	10	ASSYQRYEQF
TRBV5-1	TRBJ2-2	14	ASTTQASSNTGELF
TRBV7-2	TRBJ1-2	11	ASSLMGNYGYT
TRBV5-1	TRBJ2-3	14	ASSSSLAGVGDTQY
TRBV12-5	TRBJ1-4	17	ASGHTWKPDSLGNEKLF
TRBV27	TRBJ1-2	12	ASNKRGGIGGYT
TRBV19	TRBJ1-1	12	ASSRPGGRTEAF